One and the same sample provided the 18 T cell receptor beta chains below, sequenced in a study of post-analysis software for immune sequencing data. Whole-study findings and limits: TRBV5-6, TRBV5-1 and TRBV20-1 belonged to a set of about five TRBV segments that were more frequent in patients than controls.

These receptors' targets are unknown. Tagging with unique molecular identifiers was a feature of the TCR beta cDNA libraries. TCRdb re-analysed the PCR reads in MiXCR, keeping a single row per CDR3 protein. The table includes about 810,000 distinct CDR3 sequences, roughly half detected once. Sequenced input: blood. All receptors derive from a girl under 18 with multiple sclerosis.

This clonotype was observed a handful of times. The rearrangement uses TRBV4-1 and TRBJ2-1; maybe TRBD1 (6 bases). The germline V gene encodes CDR1 MGHRA and CDR2 YSYEKL. The CDR3 is made up of 16 amino acids. V was cut by 3 bases and J by 6 bases, with 18 bases left in between. The DNA of the CDR3 is TGCGCCAGCAGCCAGATAAGGGGGAGTGGGGGCAATGAGCAGTTCTTC. It is translated as CASSQIRGSGGNEQFF.

As concerns this clonotype: A read error may produce the germline difference seen at one junction end. The rearrangement joins TRBV12-3 or TRBV12-4 to TRBJ2-1; maybe TRBD1 (5 bases). This CDR3 is 15 amino acids long. CDR3: CASSLAGKGYNEQFF. DNA for the CDR3: TGTGCCAGTAGTTTAGCAGGGAAGGGATACAATGAGCAGTTCTTC.

This chain uses TRBV4-1 with TRBJ1-4, with unresolved D. Trimming removed 3 bases at V and 1 base at J, with 9 bases between. The CDR3 has 15 amino acids. Germline assignment: CDR1 MGHRA and CDR2 YSYEKL. The CDR3, as DNA: TGCGCCAGCAGCCACATCCGTTTAACTAATGAAAAACTGTTTTTT. It is translated as CASSHIRLTNEKLFF.

V is TRBV3-1 and J is TRBJ2-1; TRBD2 matches 16 bases. V lost 1 base and J lost 10; bases outside the gene matches: 10. Looked up from germline, CDR1 is LGHDT and CDR2 is YNNKEL (reference sequence). CDR3 length: 18 amino acids. CDR3 loop: CASSQVGGTSGRAGEQFF. CDR3 bases: TGTGCCAGCAGCCAAGTAGGTGGGACTAGCGGGAGGGCCGGGGAGCAGTTCTTC.

This clonotype has just a few counts. The V and J genes are TRBV12-3 or TRBV12-4 and TRBJ2-7; D remains ambiguous. This CDR3 is 12 amino acids long. The ends were cut back, 6 bases at V and 3 bases at J, with 9 bases in the middle. The CDR3 here is CASSKPNYEQYF. CDR3 DNA: TGTGCCAGCAGCAAACCGAACTACGAGCAGTACTTC.

This chain links TRBV11-2 with TRBJ2-7; TRBD1 is a possible D gene (6 bases). This CDR3 region has 14 residues. V shed 5 bases and J shed 5 bases, with 16 bases lying between them. CDR1 and CDR2 (germline): SGHAT, FQNNGV. The chain's CDR3 is CASSPGTRPHEQYF. CDR3 DNA sequence: TGTGCCAGCAGCCCCGGGACACGACCTCACGAGCAGTACTTC.

The J gene is TRBJ1-1, the V gene TRBV30, with no clear D. V was shortened by 4 bases and J by 7 bases, with 10 bases between the two germline ends. The germline gives CDR1 GTSNPN, CDR2 SVGIG (reference sequence). CDR3 size: 11 residues. For the CDR3, the DNA is TGTGCCTGGACCCCCCGACGTGAAGCTTTCTTT. It encodes CAWTPRREAFF.

This clonotype came up a few times. J is TRBJ2-3 and V is TRBV12-3 or TRBV12-4; 12 bases fit TRBD2. V trimming: 5 bases; J trimming: 2 bases; junction bases outside the gene matches: 14. CDR3 size: 19 residues. The CDR3 nucleotides read TGTGCCAGCAGTCCTCAAAGGACTAGCGGGACCCACTTCACAGATACGCAGTATTTT. As protein: CASSPQRTSGTHFTDTQYF.

A remark on this clonotype: A much larger clone sits a single nucleotide away, making a read error possible. This chain uses TRBV29-1 with TRBJ2-5; no clear D. V dropped 4 bases and J dropped 13 bases, with 25 bases sitting between them. Germline V gene data show CDR1 as SQVTM and CDR2 as ANQGSEA. The CDR3 has 14 amino acids. For the CDR3, the DNA is TGCAGCGTTGGAGACGGCTTGACCTTGCACGATCGGTACTTC. Protein product: CSVGDGLTLHDRYF.

Comment on this clonotype: The junction departs from the called germline gene at one end, perhaps through a read error. J is TRBJ2-1 and V is TRBV5-1, with TRBD2 matching 7 bases. Germline values: CDR1 SGHRS, CDR2 YFSETQ. This CDR3 has 16 amino acids. The DNA of the CDR3 is TGCGCCAGCAGCTTGGTGTCGGGGGGTTCCTACAATGAGCGGTTCTTC. Translated, it gives CASSLVSGGSYNERFF.

The V gene is TRBV21-1, the J gene TRBJ2-7; TRBD1 was called by the table and not checked on the DNA. TRBV21-1 is an annotated pseudogene. CDR3 length equals 13 residues. The CDR3: CASTRDRDCEQYF. CDR3 nucleotides: TGTGCCAGCACTCGGGACAGGGATTGCGAGCAGTACTTC.

The chain links TRBV7-8 to TRBJ2-5; tentative D call: TRBD2 (5 bases). Germline CDR1 is SGHVS and CDR2 is FQNEAQ. The CDR3 runs 18 residues. V lost 5 bases to trimming and J lost 1 base, with 23 bases between them. In DNA, the CDR3 is TGTGCCAGCAGCACCTCCTCCGTACTAGTGGTAGGCCAAGAGACCCAGTACTTC. It encodes CASSTSSVLVVGQETQYF.

This sequence joins TRBV7-9 and TRBJ2-1, with 9 bases that match TRBD1. From germline, CDR1 is SEHNR and CDR2 FQNEAQ (reference sequence). The CDR3 is made up of 15 amino acids. Trimming removed 1 base from V and 7 bases from J; junction bases left unmatched: 5. The CDR3 loop is CASSLGDRDLNEQFF. CDR3 nucleotide sequence: TGTGCCAGCAGCTTAGGGGACAGGGATTTGAATGAGCAGTTCTTC.

This clonotype was recorded a few times. CDR3 nucleotide sequence: TGTGCCAGCAGCCAGGCAAGCGCAGATACGCAGTATTTT. This sequence encodes CASSQASADTQYF. The chain uses TRBV3-1 and TRBJ2-3; D is unresolved. Per the germline V gene, CDR1 is LGHDT and CDR2 is YNNKEL (reference sequence). The CDR3 runs to 13 residues. V was trimmed by 3 bases and J by 4 bases, leaving 8 bases between them.

A few counts support this clonotype. The V call is TRBV12-3 or TRBV12-4, the J call TRBJ2-7, with D perhaps matching TRBD1 (6 bases). The length of the CDR3 is 12 residues. V was clipped by 5 bases and J by 4 bases, with 9 bases between them. CDR3 region: CASSDDRYEQYF. The CDR3 DNA sequence: TGTGCCAGCAGTGACGACAGGTACGAGCAGTACTTC.

This chain joins TRBV7-9 and TRBJ2-5; 9 nucleotides match TRBD1. The germline CDR1 and CDR2 sequences are SEHNR and FQNEAQ (reference sequence). The V and J ends lost 4 bases and 11 bases, in that order; junction bases with no gene match: 14. The CDR3 length is 15 residues. The CDR3 loop is CASSSPDRGNGEQYF. DNA of the CDR3: TGTGCCAGCAGCTCTCCGGACAGGGGAAATGGGGAGCAGTACTTC.

This clonotype has more than one count but fewer than ten. This chain links TRBV9 with TRBJ1-2; possibly TRBD1 for D (5 bases). Trimming took 2 bases from V and 8 from J, leaving 22 bases between them. Germline V gene sequence: CDR1 SGDLS, CDR2 YYNGEE. This CDR3 has 16 amino acids. CDR3 protein: CASSVTLVGQAGGYTF. Written as DNA, the CDR3 is TGTGCCAGCAGCGTCACCCTTGTGGGGCAGGCGGGAGGCTACACCTTC.

The genes are TRBV2 and TRBJ2-3, with D maybe TRBD2 (7 bases). The V gene lost 2 bases and the J gene lost 2 bases, with 17 bases spanning the gap. The germline V gene encodes CDR1 SNHLY and CDR2 FYNNEI. The CDR3 has 17 residues. The CDR3 is CASSENGGGGFTDTQYF. CDR3 nucleotides: TGTGCCAGCAGTGAAAACGGTGGCGGGGGCTTCACAGATACGCAGTATTTT.